Below are 18 T cell receptor beta chains sequenced from a single sample in a study of cytomegalovirus exposure and HLA in healthy donors. PCR used 60 Vbeta primers and 13 Jbeta primers. Profiling relied on immunoSEQ multiplex PCR, and the TCRdb table lists in-frame clones only, not all of them. Of over 70,000 clones listed, about 84% are singletons. The sequenced sample was PBMCs. These receptors originate from a young man in good health and CMV-seronegative.

The CDR3 protein is CASSYDRGNTIYF. The CDR3 nucleotides are TGTGCCAGCAGTTACGATCGGGGAAACACCATATATTTT. The chain carries TRBV6-5 and TRBJ1-3, with no clear D. Trimming stripped 2 bases from V and 4 bases from J, with 6 bases between. The CDR3 is 13 amino acids. Per germline, CDR1 MNHEY and CDR2 SVGAGI.

This chain uses TRBV30 with TRBJ1-3; D ambiguous. With 8 bases removed from V and 3 bases from J, the gap between germline ends came to 17 bases. This CDR3 has 14 amino acids. Germline V gene data show CDR1 as GTSNPN and CDR2 as SVGIG (reference sequence). The DNA of the CDR3 is TGTGCCCTTACTACTAGCAGGAGTGGAAACACCATATATTTT. This gives the protein CALTTSRSGNTIYF. Full variable domain (missing parts from reference TRBV30 and TRBJ1-3): SQTIHQWPATLVQPVGSPLSLECTVEGTSNPNLYWYRQAAGRGLQLLFYSVGIGQISSEVPQNLSASRPQDRQFILSSKKLLLSDSGFYLCALTTSRSGNTIYFGEGSWLTVV.

This clone was observed a handful of times. This chain uses TRBV6-5 with TRBJ1-2; D might be TRBD1 (5 bases). CDR1 and CDR2 (germline): MNHEY, SVGAGI. V gave up 7 bases and J gave up 2 bases, with 17 bases separating them. The CDR3 has 15 residues. CDR3 amino acids: CASKLQGVANYGYTF. The CDR3 region has the DNA TGTGCCAGCAAACTTCAAGGGGTGGCGAACTATGGCTACACCTTC.

This rearrangement joins TRBV11-3 to TRBJ1-1; D is unclear. The CDR3 extends over 13 amino acids. V lost 1 base, J lost 11 bases, and 14 bases lay in between. Germline-derived CDR1 and CDR2 are SGHNT and YENEEA. The CDR3 protein is CASSLGTGNSAFF. CDR3 sequence (DNA): TGTGCCAGCAGCTTAGGGACTGGGAACTCGGCTTTCTTT.

The rearrangement joins TRBV6-1 to TRBJ2-1; no clear D. The germline CDR1 and CDR2 sequences are MNHNS and SASEGT. This CDR3 has 12 residues. V lost 11 bases and J lost 6, with 14 bases in between. The CDR3 DNA is TGTGCCCAGCCGAGCAAGCGCAATGAGCAGTTCTTC. It is translated as CAQPSKRNEQFF.

V and J are TRBV27 and TRBJ2-3, with a possible D match to TRBD1 (5 bases). Looked up from germline, CDR1 is MNHEY and CDR2 is SMNVEV (reference sequence). The CDR3 has 13 residues. The V end lost 5 bases, the J end lost 4 bases, and 10 bases lay between the germline ends. The DNA for the CDR3 is TGTGCCAGCAGTCCGTCAGGGCCAGATACGCAGTATTTT. This translates into CASSPSGPDTQYF.

The chain uses TRBV18 and TRBJ2-3; D is possibly TRBD2 (6 bases). This CDR3 is built from 12 residues. From germline, CDR1 is KGHSH and CDR2 LQKENI. V lost 4 bases and J lost 9, with 11 bases in between. The CDR3 region is CASSLTGGTQYF. The CDR3 DNA reads as TGTGCCAGCTCACTGACCGGGGGAACGCAGTATTTT.

The CDR3 loop is CASSVQGARNNSPLHF. The CDR3 DNA follows: TGTGCCAGCAGTGTACAGGGGGCGAGGAATAATTCACCCCTCCACTTT. The chain is built from TRBV6-1 and TRBJ1-6; 9 bases map to TRBD1. The germline V gene has CDR1 MNHNS and CDR2 SASEGT. The CDR3 loop spans 16 amino acids. Trimming took 4 bases from V and 5 from J; bases not matched to a gene: 6.

CDR3 in DNA: TGTGCCAGCAGCTTATTGGGGGGATCCTACGAGCAGTACTTC. Its translation is CASSLLGGSYEQYF. This sequence joins TRBV7-9 and TRBJ2-7, with TRBD2 as a possible D gene (6 bases). This CDR3 region has 14 residues. Germline-derived CDR1 and CDR2 are SEHNR and FQNEAQ (reference sequence). The V gene lost 2 bases and the J gene lost 1 base, with 9 bases spanning the gap.

J is TRBJ1-1 and V is TRBV4-1; D is uncertain. V shed 1 base and J shed 5 bases, with 8 bases lying between them. Germline V gene lookup returns CDR1 MGHRA and CDR2 YSYEKL. There are 13 residues in the CDR3. CDR3 residues: CASSQGAETEAFF. The CDR3 DNA is TGCGCCAGCAGCCAAGGTGCGGAAACTGAAGCTTTCTTT.

The chain recombines TRBV2 with TRBJ2-5; 7 nucleotides match TRBD2. Trimming at V came to 7 bases and at J to 5 bases, leaving 10 bases not matched to a gene. Germline values: CDR1 SNHLY, CDR2 FYNNEI. The CDR3 covers 14 residues. The CDR3 sequence: CASTVLASGETQYF. The DNA of the CDR3 is TGTGCCAGCACGGTACTAGCGTCCGGGGAGACCCAGTACTTC.

This clone was observed once. The V gene is TRBV9, the J gene TRBJ1-1; D gene ambiguous. The germline gives CDR1 SGDLS, CDR2 YYNGEE. Between the trimmed V and J ends, which lost 4 bases and 1 base, there was a span of 8 bases. This CDR3 contains 13 residues. CDR3 region: CASSTSENTEAFF. The CDR3 nucleotides are TGTGCCAGCAGCACCAGCGAGAACACTGAAGCTTTCTTT.

The V call is TRBV7-9, the J call TRBJ1-3, with 8 nucleotides matching TRBD1. The trim removed 5 bases at V and 4 bases at J, leaving 7 bases unmatched. In germline, CDR1 is SEHNR, CDR2 FQNEAQ (reference sequence). The length of the CDR3 is 15 residues. CDR3 sequence: CASSPDRVGGNTIYF. In nucleotides, the CDR3 is TGTGCCAGCAGCCCGGACAGGGTGGGAGGAAACACCATATATTTT.

About this clone: The same CDR3 arises from other DNA sequences in this sample as well. The chain carries TRBV9 and TRBJ2-7; the D is unclear. Trimming removed 0 bases at V and 2 bases at J, with 9 bases between. Germline values: CDR1 SGDLS, CDR2 YYNGEE. This CDR3 is built from 14 residues. CDR3 residues: CASSVGGPTYEQYF. CDR3 coding DNA: TGTGCCAGCAGCGTAGGTGGCCCAACCTACGAGCAGTACTTC.

The chain combines TRBV19 with TRBJ2-6; D may be TRBD1 (6 bases). The CDR3 has 13 amino acids. CDR1 and CDR2 from the germline V gene are LNHDA and SQIVND (reference sequence). Trimming pared 10 bases from V and 2 bases from J, leaving 9 bases between. The CDR3 DNA follows: TGTGCCACAGGGGATCCTGGGGCCAACGTCCTGACTTTC. It specifies CATGDPGANVLTF.

As regards this clone: Other DNA sequences within the sample encode an identical CDR3. The rearrangement links TRBV11-2 to TRBJ2-7, with D uncertain. Trimming took 2 bases from V and 1 from J, leaving 3 bases between them. Per germline, CDR1 SGHAT and CDR2 FQNNGV. The CDR3 has 12 amino acids. CDR3 residues: CASSLSSYEQYF. The CDR3 nucleotides read TGTGCCAGCAGCTTATCGTCCTACGAGCAGTACTTC.

Regarding this clone: Without the conserved terminal phenylalanine or tryptophan, this CDR3 likely stems from a read error. The J gene is TRBJ1-2, the V gene TRBV10-3, with TRBD1 as a possible D gene (5 bases). The CDR3 runs 14 residues. CDR1 is ENHRY and CDR2 is SYGVKD in the germline V gene. Trimming pared 7 bases from V and 4 bases from J, leaving 16 bases between. CDR3: CAIMDPTALYGYTL. The CDR3 DNA is TGTGCCATCATGGACCCGACAGCGCTCTATGGCTACACCCTC.

This clone was observed a handful of times. This chain's CDR3 is CAWSVRARRDSPLHF. CDR3 DNA sequence: TGTGCCTGGAGTGTACGGGCAAGGAGGGATTCACCCCTCCACTTT. The rearrangement joins TRBV30 to TRBJ1-6; D remains ambiguous. This CDR3 is built from 15 residues. Trimming removed 0 bases at V and 8 bases at J, with 14 bases between. The germline V gene encodes CDR1 GTSNPN and CDR2 SVGIG (reference sequence).